This TCR beta chain was sequenced for a study of T cell clonotyping in hematopoietic cell transplantation. Time point in this sample: recipient sample about 28 days before transplant, after cytoreduction. Samples: about 28 days before transplant, then days 30, 100 and 180 after. For this clone: Its matching antigen is unknown.

The study, taken as a whole, reports: After transplant, recipient diversity fell while pathologically expanded clonotypes grew through day 180.

Some clones are missing from TCRdb's copy, which holds only in-frame ones; the method was immunoSEQ multiplex PCR. The data hold roughly 17,000 clones, with 93% observed a single time. V lost 10 bases to trimming and J lost 2 bases; unmatched junction nucleotides: 9. The length of the CDR3 is 14 residues. Looked up from germline, CDR1 is SGDLS and CDR2 is YYNGEE. The input for sequencing was peripheral blood mononuclear cells, taken before stem cell transplant. The chain combines TRBV9 with TRBJ2-3, with 8 bases aligning to TRBD2. The origin of this receptor is a man between 18 and 35 years old with biphenotypic leukemia. Some clones in this sample may be carry-over from other donors' samples. CDR3 sequence: CASGGAGDTDTQYF. The CDR3 DNA reads as TGTGCCTCGGGGGGGGCGGGTGACACAGATACGCAGTATTTT. The entire variable domain, with the rest obtained from reference TRBV9 and TRBJ2-3, is as follows: DSGVTQTPKHLITATGQRVTLRCSPRSGDLSVYWYQQSLDQGLQFLIQYYNGEERAKGNILERFSAQQFPDLHSELNLSSLELGDSALYFCASGGAGDTDTQYFGPGTRLTVL.